One and the same sample provided the 2 T cell receptor beta chains below, sequenced in a study of cytomegalovirus exposure and HLA in healthy donors. PCR amplification relied on 60 Vbeta primers (plus 13 Jbeta primers). TCRdb's table, derived via immunoSEQ multiplex PCR, lists solely in-frame clones and lacks some. The table for this sample gives tens of thousands of clones. Sequencing was performed on PBMCs. The receptors here all came from a man in his fifties in good health and CMV-seropositive.

J is TRBJ2-1 and V is TRBV10-3; possibly TRBD2 for D (5 bases). The V gene's germline CDR1 is ENHRY and CDR2 SYGVKD. Trimming took off 3 bases at V and 7 bases at J, with 13 bases between the two ends. The CDR3 is made up of 14 amino acids. DNA of the CDR3: TGTGCCATCAGTGAAAGGCGGGTCCAAAATGAGCAGTTCTTC. Its protein is CAISERRVQNEQFF.

The CDR3 nucleotides read TGTGCCAGCAGCTTAATAGGGGGCAACCCCTCCTACAATGAGCAGTTCTTC. Amino acids: CASSLIGGNPSYNEQFF. The chain is built from TRBV7-2 and TRBJ2-1, with 7 bases aligning to TRBD1. The germline V gene has CDR1 SGHTA and CDR2 FQGNSA. The CDR3 runs 17 residues. V shed 2 bases and J 0 bases; nucleotides not matched to a gene: 7.